What follows are 23 T cell receptor beta chains derived from one specimen sequenced in a study of T cell clonality in common variable immunodeficiency. The study, taken as a whole, reports: Common variable immunodeficiency TCR beta sequences reportedly had fewer deletions and N-nucleotide insertions.

The protocol was immunoSEQ multiplex PCR, while the TCRdb copy is restricted to in-frame clones and leaves out a portion. This repertoire holds about 31,000 clones, and none appear only once. What these receptors recognize is not known. The material sequenced was peripheral blood mononuclear cells. Source of these receptors: a human donor with common variable immunodeficiency.

Note on this clone: The read ends 3 residues shy of where the CDR3 ends; the end is completed using the germline J gene. The chain employs TRBV6-2 or TRBV6-3 and TRBJ2-1; 8 positions match TRBD2. This CDR3 is 16 amino acids long. V shed 0 bases and J 8 bases; nucleotides not matched to a gene: 9. Germline lookup yields CDR1 MNHEY and CDR2 SVGEGT. The DNA read from the CDR3 is TGTGCCAGCAGTTACTCGCGCGGGAGGTCCCTGGATGAG. The encoded protein is CASSYSRGRSLDE. The whole CDR3 reads CASSYSRGRSLDEQFF.

This clone was seen many times. The missing CDR3 end, 3 residues past where the read stops, is filled in from the germline J gene. The gene calls are TRBV7-3 and TRBJ1-5, with 7 bases matching TRBD1. Germline CDR1 and CDR2: SGHTA and FQGTGA. Unmatched junction bases numbered 8, after V lost 0 bases and J lost 6 bases. This CDR3 has 16 residues. CDR3 loop: CASSLTARQGSQPQHF. The sequenced part of the CDR3 DNA is TGTGCCAGCAGCTTAACGGCCAGACAGGGAAGTCAGCCC.

This clone occurred many times. The chain's CDR3 is CASSAGQGADTQYF. The CDR3 bases that were read are TGTGCCAGCAGTGCTGGACAGGGGGCAGATACG. This chain connects TRBV2 to TRBJ2-3, with 10 bases lining up with TRBD1. The read comes to an end 3 residues before the CDR3 does, leaving the germline J gene to fill in the end. This CDR3 has 14 residues. V shed 4 bases, J shed 4 bases, and the junction held 2 bases outside the gene matches. Germline V CDR1 and CDR2: SNHLY, FYNNEI.

This clone was seen more than once but under ten times. Read data end 3 residues before the CDR3 end; the end is taken from the germline J gene. The chain joins TRBV5-1 to TRBJ2-2; possibly TRBD2 for D (6 bases). Looked up from germline, CDR1 is SGHRS and CDR2 is YFSETQ. With 2 bases removed from V and 0 bases from J, the gap between germline ends came to 14 bases. The length of the CDR3 is 17 residues. The covered CDR3 bases are TGCGCCAGCAGCTTAGGGCCTAGCGTAACGAACACCGGGGAG. It codes for CASSLGPSVTNTGE. The entire CDR3 sequence reads CASSLGPSVTNTGELFF.

Remarks on this clone: The read ends 3 residues early relative to the CDR3; the germline J gene fills the gap. This chain links TRBV6-2 or TRBV6-3 with TRBJ1-2; a possible D gene is TRBD1 (6 bases). Germline CDR1 reads MNHEY; CDR2 reads SVGEGT. The CDR3 is made up of 13 amino acids. The part of the CDR3 DNA that was read is TGTGCCAGCAGACTACAGGGATGGGAAGGC. Amino acids: CASRLQGWEG. The entire CDR3 protein is CASRLQGWEGYTF.

This clone was picked up many times. The sequence runs out 3 residues before the end of the CDR3; the remainder is reconstructed from the germline J gene. The chain recombines TRBV7-3 with TRBJ2-1; D perhaps matches TRBD1 (6 bases). The CDR3 consists of 14 residues. V was trimmed by 3 bases and J by 3 bases, leaving 9 bases between them. CDR1 SGHTA and CDR2 FQGTGA come from the germline V gene. The CDR3 reads CASSLDSSYNEQFF. CDR3 bases read: TGTGCCAGCAGCTTGGACAGTAGCTACAATGAG. Drawing the rest from reference TRBV7-3 and TRBJ2-1, the complete variable domain is GAGVSQTPSNKVTEKGKYVELRCDPISGHTALYWYRQSLGQGPEFLIYFQGTGAADDSGLPNDRFFAVRPEGSVSTLKIQRTERGDSAVYLCASSLDSSYNEQFFGPGTRLTVL.

Notes on this clone: Sequencing ends 3 residues short of the CDR3 end; the germline J gene provides the rest. The chain carries TRBV7-3 and TRBJ2-7; TRBD2 matches at 9 bases. Germline V gene lookup returns CDR1 SGHTA and CDR2 FQGTGA. The J segment lost 5 bases and the V segment lost 3 bases, leaving 8 bases of the junction unmatched. CDR3 size: 15 residues. CDR3 sequence reads: CASSLGGRALDEQYF. Incomplete CDR3 DNA: TGTGCCAGCAGCTTGGGCGGGAGGGCCCTCGACGAG.

This clone was counted between two and nine times. The CDR3 DNA, read in part, is TGTGCCAGCAGGCAAGACAGGAGCTCCTACGAG. Its protein product is CASRQDRSSYE. The full CDR3 sequence reads CASRQDRSSYEQYF. V usage is TRBV11-2 and J usage is TRBJ2-7; a possible D gene is TRBD1 (6 bases). The CDR3 is cut off 3 residues early in the read; its end comes from the germline J gene. V was pared by 6 bases and J by 0 bases, with 12 bases between. CDR3 length equals 14 residues. Germline V CDR1 and CDR2: SGHAT, FQNNGV.

This clone has at least ten counts. The CDR3 goes on 3 residues after the read ends, and that part is filled in from the germline J gene. V is TRBV4-1 and J is TRBJ2-1; D ambiguous. Germline CDR1 MGHRA, CDR2 YSYEKL. The CDR3 is made up of 15 amino acids. V was cut by 3 bases and J by 3 bases, with 12 bases left in between. The DNA read from the CDR3 is TGCGCCAGCAGCCAGGTAGCAATGGGCTACAATGAG. The encoded protein is CASSQVAMGYNE. The full CDR3 protein is CASSQVAMGYNEQFF.

Turning to this clone: The missing CDR3 end, 3 residues past where the read stops, is filled in from the germline J gene. This chain connects TRBV6-2 or TRBV6-3 to TRBJ2-1, with TRBD2 matching over 11 bases. This CDR3 is 16 amino acids long. Germline V gives CDR1 MNHEY, CDR2 SVGEGT. Trimming cost V 5 bases and J 8 bases; bases outside gene matches: 11. The covered CDR3 bases are TGTGCCAGCAGTGGTACTAGCGGGAGTGCCGGGGATGAG. Protein: CASSGTSGSAGDE. The whole CDR3 region reads CASSGTSGSAGDEQFF.

This clone has ten or more counts. The sequenced fragment ends 3 residues before the CDR3 boundary, so the rest is inferred from the germline J gene. The V call is TRBV27, the J call TRBJ1-1, with a possible D match to TRBD1 (5 bases). Trimming took off 2 bases at V and 5 bases at J, with 12 bases between the two ends. This CDR3 is 14 amino acids long. The germline V gene encodes CDR1 MNHEY and CDR2 SMNVEV (reference sequence). CDR3 bases read: TGTGCCAGCAGTTTACGTGACAGTAGGACTGAA. Amino acid sequence: CASSLRDSRTE. From start to end, the CDR3 is CASSLRDSRTEAFF.

This clone was detected a few times. The read finishes 3 residues shy of the CDR3 end, and the germline J gene is used to complete it. The genes are TRBV7-2 and TRBJ2-1; 8 nucleotides match TRBD1. The CDR3 extends over 14 amino acids. Losses at the gene ends were 5 bases for V and 5 bases for J; bases not matched to a gene: 5. Germline CDR1 and CDR2: SGHTA and FQGNSA. The CDR3 protein is CASSLGQVNNEQFF. CDR3 DNA, as far as it was read: TGTGCCAGCAGCCTGGGACAGGTGAACAATGAG.

This clone was detected many times. The missing CDR3 end, 3 residues past where the read stops, is filled in from the germline J gene. The V call is TRBV11-2, the J call TRBJ1-2, with 11 bases aligning to TRBD1. The CDR3 length is 14 residues. Germline assignment: CDR1 SGHAT and CDR2 FQNNGV. V shed 7 bases, J shed 7 bases, and the junction held 8 bases outside the gene matches. CDR3 in amino acids: CASTVDRGLSGYTF. CDR3 DNA, as far as it was read: TGTGCCAGCACCGTGGACAGGGGGCTGAGTGGC.

This clone was counted many times. The CDR3 is cut off 3 residues early in the read; its end comes from the germline J gene. The chain links TRBV20-1 to TRBJ1-1; possibly TRBD1 for D (5 bases). The V gene's germline CDR1 is DFQATT and CDR2 SNEGSKA (reference sequence). This CDR3 spans 13 amino acids. Trimming removed 6 bases at V and 5 bases at J, with 16 bases between. The CDR3 spells CSASGGAGTEAFF. The CDR3 DNA, read in part, is TGCAGTGCAAGTGGAGGGGCCGGGACTGAA.

As regards this clone: The sequence runs out 3 residues before the end of the CDR3; the remainder is reconstructed from the germline J gene. The V and J genes are TRBV20-1 and TRBJ2-1, with D possibly matching TRBD2 (5 bases). The germline CDR1 and CDR2 sequences are DFQATT and SNEGSKA (reference sequence). Trimming took 0 bases from V and 4 from J, leaving 13 bases between them. The CDR3 sequence is 15 residues long. CDR3 loop: CSARDPGLAYNEQFF. The CDR3 DNA, read in part, is TGCAGTGCTAGAGATCCCGGACTGGCATACAATGAG.

Only a few counts were recorded for this clone. The DNA ends 3 residues before the CDR3 does, and the rest of the CDR3 is filled in from the germline J gene. This chain joins TRBV18 and TRBJ1-5; TRBD1 matches at 10 bases. This CDR3 is built from 14 residues. CDR1 and CDR2 from the germline V gene are KGHSH and LQKENI. J gave up 5 bases and V 3 bases, and 1 base lay outside the gene matches. The CDR3 DNA, read in part, is TGTGCCAGCTCACCGGGGACAGGGGATCAGCCC. Amino acids: CASSPGTGDQP. The full-length CDR3 reads as CASSPGTGDQPQHF.

About this clone: From the germline J gene comes the end of the CDR3, since the read stops 3 residues before it. The genes are TRBV19 and TRBJ2-2; unclear D gene. The germline V and J ends were trimmed by 11 bases and 5 bases, with 15 bases remaining between them. The CDR3 is 13 amino acids. The germline V gene encodes CDR1 LNHDA and CDR2 SQIVND (reference sequence). The DNA read from the CDR3 is TGTGCCGCCTCCCGGGTTCGGACCGGGGAG. Amino acids: CAASRVRTGE. The CDR3 reads in full as CAASRVRTGELFF.

This clone has only a few counts. The CDR3 end falls 3 residues outside the read, so it is completed with the germline J gene. The chain uses TRBV7-3 and TRBJ2-5, with D tentatively TRBD2 (5 bases). The V gene lost 2 bases and the J gene lost 1 base, with 8 bases spanning the gap. Germline V gene lookup returns CDR1 SGHTA and CDR2 FQGTGA. This CDR3 spans 14 amino acids. The CDR3 DNA, read in part, is TGTGCCAGCAGCTTAGCGGGTACCCAAGAGACC. This translates into CASSLAGTQET. The whole CDR3 protein reads CASSLAGTQETQYF.

This clone came up many times. The read halts 3 residues ahead of the CDR3 end, with the missing end drawn from the germline J gene. The chain combines TRBV20-1 with TRBJ1-4; 9 bases are a match to TRBD1. The germline gives CDR1 DFQATT, CDR2 SNEGSKA (reference sequence). V shed 0 bases and J 7 bases; nucleotides not matched to a gene: 15. The CDR3 totals 18 residues. The DNA read from the CDR3 is TGCAGTGCTAGAGATCGTGCGGACAGGGGAGCCCTTGGTGAAAAA. Its translation is CSARDRADRGALGEK. The full CDR3 sequence reads CSARDRADRGALGEKLFF.

At least ten counts were recorded for this clone. With the read ending 3 residues before the CDR3 end, the germline J gene is used to fill in that end. The chain carries TRBV29-1 and TRBJ2-7, with TRBD2 matching over 10 bases. CDR1 and CDR2 (germline): SQVTM, ANQGSEA. The CDR3 length is 14 residues. With 4 bases clipped from V and 2 bases from J, the junction kept 5 bases outside the gene matches. CDR3 region: CSVGGTSVTYEQYF. The part of the CDR3 DNA that was read is TGCAGCGTTGGGGGGACTAGCGTTACCTACGAG.

This CDR3 reads CASSPRTIRGTGELFF. Partial CDR3 DNA: TGTGCCAGTAGCCCCCGGACCATACGGGGCACCGGGGAG. The chain is built from TRBV19 and TRBJ2-2, with D tentatively TRBD2 (5 bases). Coverage ceases 3 residues before the CDR3 finishes, and the germline J gene fills in the end. Trimming stripped 6 bases from V and 4 bases from J, with 18 bases between. CDR3 length: 16 amino acids. In germline, CDR1 is LNHDA, CDR2 SQIVND (reference sequence).

There are many counts of this clone. The read stops 3 residues short of the end of the CDR3; the missing end is completed from the germline J gene. The gene calls are TRBV10-3 and TRBJ1-6; no firm D call. Germline loops: CDR1 ENHRY, CDR2 SYGVKD. The CDR3 covers 13 residues. Trimming removed 2 bases at V and 10 bases at J, with 9 bases between. The CDR3: CAISEARVSPLHF. CDR3 DNA, as far as it was read: TGTGCCATCAGTGAGGCGCGGGTCTCACCC.

This clone has at least ten counts. The sequenced fragment ends 3 residues before the CDR3 boundary, so the rest is inferred from the germline J gene. The chain joins TRBV30 to TRBJ1-6; D perhaps matches TRBD1 (5 bases). Germline lookup yields CDR1 GTSNPN and CDR2 SVGIG (reference sequence). V lost 2 bases to trimming and J lost 9 bases, with 14 bases between them. This CDR3 has 14 amino acids. CDR3: CAWSPGSRGSPLHF. Incomplete CDR3 DNA: TGTGCCTGGAGTCCCGGGTCAAGGGGTTCACCC. The whole variable domain, remainder taken from reference TRBV30 and TRBJ1-6, is SQTIHQWPATLVQPVGSPLSLECTVEGTSNPNLYWYRQAAGRGLQLLFYSVGIGQISSEVPQNLSASRPQDRQFILSSKKLLLSDSGFYLCAWSPGSRGSPLHFGNGTRLTVT.